This note documents a single TCR beta chain sequence. The entry originates in a study of cytomegalovirus exposure and HLA in healthy donors. The PCR was carried out with 60 Vbeta primers and 13 Jbeta primers. Sequenced by immunoSEQ multiplex PCR; TCRdb stores in-frame clones only, minus some. The data contain about 270,000 clones, roughly two thirds of them singletons. From germline, CDR1 is SQVTM and CDR2 ANQGSEA. The V end lost 1 base, the J end lost 3 bases, and 18 bases lay between the germline ends. This CDR3 is 17 amino acids long. This sequence joins TRBV29-1 and TRBJ1-4; tentatively, D is TRBD1 (6 bases). The clonotype originates from a female donor in good health and CMV-seronegative. What was sequenced was PBMCs. CDR3 sequence (DNA): TGCAGCGTTGAAGGGATGGGGGGGCCTCCCGCTAATGAAAAACTGTTTTTT. It encodes CSVEGMGGPPANEKLFF.